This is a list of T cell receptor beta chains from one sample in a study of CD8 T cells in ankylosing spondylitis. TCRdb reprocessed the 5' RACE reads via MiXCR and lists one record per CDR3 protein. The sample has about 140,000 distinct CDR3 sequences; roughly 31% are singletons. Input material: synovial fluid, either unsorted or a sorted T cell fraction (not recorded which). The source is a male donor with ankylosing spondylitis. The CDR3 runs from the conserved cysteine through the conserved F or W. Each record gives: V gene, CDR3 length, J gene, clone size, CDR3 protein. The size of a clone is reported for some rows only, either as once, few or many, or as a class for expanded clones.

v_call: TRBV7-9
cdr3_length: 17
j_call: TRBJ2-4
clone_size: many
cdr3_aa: CASSLLSSTGAKNIQYF

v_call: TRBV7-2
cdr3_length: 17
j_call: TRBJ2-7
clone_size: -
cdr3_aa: CASSLAEGGDYQYEQYF

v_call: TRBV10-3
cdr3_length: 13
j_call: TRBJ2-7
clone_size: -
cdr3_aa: CAISPGQGTEQYF

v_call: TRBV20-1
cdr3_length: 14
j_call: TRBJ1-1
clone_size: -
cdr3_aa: CSARDRIGHTEAFF

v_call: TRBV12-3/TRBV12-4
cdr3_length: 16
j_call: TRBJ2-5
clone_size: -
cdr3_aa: CASSLAYRTEQETQYF

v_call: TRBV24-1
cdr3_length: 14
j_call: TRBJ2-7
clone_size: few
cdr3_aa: CATSDPRTGSEQYF

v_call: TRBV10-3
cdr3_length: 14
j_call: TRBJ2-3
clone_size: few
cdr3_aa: CATPWTKDTDTQYF

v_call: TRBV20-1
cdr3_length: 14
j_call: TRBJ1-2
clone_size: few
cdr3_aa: CSAIPDGTNYGYTF

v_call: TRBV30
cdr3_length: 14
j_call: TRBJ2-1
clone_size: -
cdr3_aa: CAWSRDRGFNEQFF

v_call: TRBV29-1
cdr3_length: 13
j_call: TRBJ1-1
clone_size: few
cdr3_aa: CSVGGTDGTEAFF

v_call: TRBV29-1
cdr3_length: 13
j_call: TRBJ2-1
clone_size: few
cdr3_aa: CSVTGTGLNEQFF

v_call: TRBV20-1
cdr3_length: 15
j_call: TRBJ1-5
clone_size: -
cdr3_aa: CSATLGARSNQPQHF

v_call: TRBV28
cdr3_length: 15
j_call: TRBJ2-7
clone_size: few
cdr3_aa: CASSLGGTQRGEQYF

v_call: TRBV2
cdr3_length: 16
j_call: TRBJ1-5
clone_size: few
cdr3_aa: CASSEGTAGSNQPQHF

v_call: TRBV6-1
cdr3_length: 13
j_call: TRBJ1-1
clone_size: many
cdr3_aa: CASSEFGVGEAFF

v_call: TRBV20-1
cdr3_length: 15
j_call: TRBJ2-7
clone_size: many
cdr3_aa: CSARERAGIFHEQYF

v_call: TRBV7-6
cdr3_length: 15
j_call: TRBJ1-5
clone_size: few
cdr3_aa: CASRSTEVWGEPQHF

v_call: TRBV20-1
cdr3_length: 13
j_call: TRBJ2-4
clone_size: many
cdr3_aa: CSAMIDGGSIQYF

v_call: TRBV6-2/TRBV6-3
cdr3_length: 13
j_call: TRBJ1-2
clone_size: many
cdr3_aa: CAIGQRLNYGYTF

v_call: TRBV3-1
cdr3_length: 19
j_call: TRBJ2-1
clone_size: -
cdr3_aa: CASSQRELAGGSSYNEQFF

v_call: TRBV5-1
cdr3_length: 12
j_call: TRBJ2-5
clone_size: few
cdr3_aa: CASKAGQETQYF

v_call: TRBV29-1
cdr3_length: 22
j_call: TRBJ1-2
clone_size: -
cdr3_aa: CSVETLITTRTYAGDANYGYTF

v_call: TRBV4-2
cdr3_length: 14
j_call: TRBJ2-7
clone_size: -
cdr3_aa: CASSQGDLRYEQYF

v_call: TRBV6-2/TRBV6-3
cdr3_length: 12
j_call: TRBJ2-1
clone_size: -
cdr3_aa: CASTRTHNEQFF

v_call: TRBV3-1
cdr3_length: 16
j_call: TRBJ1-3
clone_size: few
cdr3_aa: CASSLGRGGSKNTIYF

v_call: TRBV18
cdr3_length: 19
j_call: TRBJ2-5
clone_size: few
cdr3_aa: CASSPELAGDPEGQETQYF

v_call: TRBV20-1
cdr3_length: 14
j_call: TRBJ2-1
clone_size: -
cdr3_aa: CSARATGIYNEQFF

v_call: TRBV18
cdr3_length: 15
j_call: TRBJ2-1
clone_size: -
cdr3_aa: CASSSSMGTYNEQFF

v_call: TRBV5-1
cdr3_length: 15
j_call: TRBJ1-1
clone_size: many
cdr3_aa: CASSLGAVMNTEAFF

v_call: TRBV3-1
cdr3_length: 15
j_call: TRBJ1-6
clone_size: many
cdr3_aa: CASSQETANNSPLHF

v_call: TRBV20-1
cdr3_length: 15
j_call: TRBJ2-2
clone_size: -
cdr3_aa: CSASLGQPNTGELFF

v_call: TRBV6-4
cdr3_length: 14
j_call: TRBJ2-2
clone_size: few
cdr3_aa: CASKTHANTGELFF

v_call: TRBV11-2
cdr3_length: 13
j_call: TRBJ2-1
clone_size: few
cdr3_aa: CASSLKSGNEQFF

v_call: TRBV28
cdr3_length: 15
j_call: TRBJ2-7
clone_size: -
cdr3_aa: CASSSQGIGSYEQYF

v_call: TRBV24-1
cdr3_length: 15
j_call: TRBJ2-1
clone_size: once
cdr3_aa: CATSDSSGGGNEQFF

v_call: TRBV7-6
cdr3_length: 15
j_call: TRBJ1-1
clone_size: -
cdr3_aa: CASSPVPGQGTEAFF

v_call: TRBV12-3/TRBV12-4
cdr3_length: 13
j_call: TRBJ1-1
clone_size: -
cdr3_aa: CASTLHTGTEAFF

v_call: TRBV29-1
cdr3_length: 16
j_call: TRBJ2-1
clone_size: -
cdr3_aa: CSVEGVARSSYNEQFF

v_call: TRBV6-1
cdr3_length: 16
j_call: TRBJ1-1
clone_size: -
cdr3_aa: CASSEAWRTGDTEAFF

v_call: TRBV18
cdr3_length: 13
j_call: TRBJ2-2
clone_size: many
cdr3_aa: CASSPSHTGELFF

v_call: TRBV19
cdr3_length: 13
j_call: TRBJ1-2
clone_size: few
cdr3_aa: CASRETLNYGYTF

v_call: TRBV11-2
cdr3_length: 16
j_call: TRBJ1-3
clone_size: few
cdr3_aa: CASSPRDRYSGNTIYF

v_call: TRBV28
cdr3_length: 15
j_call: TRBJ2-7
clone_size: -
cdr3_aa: CASSMGGEDYYEQYF

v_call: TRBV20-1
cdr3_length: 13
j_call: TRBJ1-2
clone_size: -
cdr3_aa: CSASQGVDYGYTF

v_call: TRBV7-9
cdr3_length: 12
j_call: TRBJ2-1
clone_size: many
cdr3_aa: CASTRTANEQFF

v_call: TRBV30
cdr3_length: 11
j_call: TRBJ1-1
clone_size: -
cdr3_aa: CAWSLSGEAFF

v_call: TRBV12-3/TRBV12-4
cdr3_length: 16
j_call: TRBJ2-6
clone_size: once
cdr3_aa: CASSSRATSGANVLTF

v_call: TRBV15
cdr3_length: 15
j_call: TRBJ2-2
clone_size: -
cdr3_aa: CATRQEKIDTGELFF

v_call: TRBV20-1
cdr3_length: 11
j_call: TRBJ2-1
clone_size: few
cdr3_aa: CSRVSYNEQFF

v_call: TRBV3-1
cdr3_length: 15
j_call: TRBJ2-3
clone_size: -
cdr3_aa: CASRTGGVGTDTQYF

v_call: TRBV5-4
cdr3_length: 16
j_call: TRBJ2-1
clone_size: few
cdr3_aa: CASTAGGLTGRREQFF

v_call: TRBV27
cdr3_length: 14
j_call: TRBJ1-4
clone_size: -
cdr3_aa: CASRGQAWDEKLFF

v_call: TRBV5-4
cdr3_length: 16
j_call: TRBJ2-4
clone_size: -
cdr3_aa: CASSLSGGTGGNIQYF

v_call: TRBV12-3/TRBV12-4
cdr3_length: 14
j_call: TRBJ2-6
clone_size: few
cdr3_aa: CASSRPGAYNVLTF

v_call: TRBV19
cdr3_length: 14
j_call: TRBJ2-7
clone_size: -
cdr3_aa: CASSTIGGLREQYF

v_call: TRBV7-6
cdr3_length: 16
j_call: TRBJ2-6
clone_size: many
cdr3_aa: CASSLAGLSGANVLTF

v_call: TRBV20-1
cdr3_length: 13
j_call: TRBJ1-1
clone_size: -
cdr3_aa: CSASGNKYTEAFF

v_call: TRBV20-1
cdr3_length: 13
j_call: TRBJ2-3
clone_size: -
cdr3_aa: CSARQGAADTQYF

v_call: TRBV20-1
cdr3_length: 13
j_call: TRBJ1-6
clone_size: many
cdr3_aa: CSARDPTPGTLHF

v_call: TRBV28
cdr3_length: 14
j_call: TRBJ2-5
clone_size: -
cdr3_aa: CASSSRDRVETQYF